Given below is one T cell receptor beta chain in context. The data belong to a study of low-dose radiotherapy and immunotherapy resistance in tumors. cDNA synthesis used a TRAV/TRBV-specific primer set for both chains. Both a constant-region primer and a V-primer adapter served to amplify TCRs across roughly 20 PCR cycles. Each CDR3 protein is one row after TCRdb ran MiXCR on the reads. The sample contains around 9,000 distinct CDR3 sequences, around 80% of which appear only once. The origin of this receptor is a human donor with advanced metastatic prostate, ovarian, gallbladder or colorectal cancer (not recorded which). This table probably holds off-target reads from a library built for another chain.

CDR3 amino acids: CSARGGTGSVGYTF. As DNA, the CDR3 is TGCAGTGCTAGGGGGGGGACAGGGTCGGTTGGCTACACCTTC. The V gene is TRBV20-1, the J gene TRBJ1-2; 9 bases align to TRBD1. The CDR3 consists of 14 residues. Germline CDR1 DFQATT, CDR2 SNEGSKA (reference sequence). The V segment lost 3 bases and the J segment 7 bases; nucleotides outside the gene matches: 9.